The 10 T cell receptor beta chains listed next were all sequenced from one sample in a study of blood T cell repertoires in COVID-19 (TCRdb year 2020). The library was generated by the immunoSEQ multiplex PCR assay. The table comes from immuneACCESS by way of TCRdb, which keeps in-frame sequences with V and J called. Part of the clones is missing from these tables; in studies checked, under half for an unresolved V gene and the rest for unknown reasons. The sample data list more than 300,000 clones, and approximately 90% of these were observed just once. About 1.2% of the sample belongs to the ten largest clones. Sequenced material: PBMCs or T cells enriched from blood (not recorded which). These receptor sequences come from a woman under 30 who had recovered from COVID-19.

This clone showed up just a few times. The chain combines TRBV3-1 (or the pseudogene TRBV3-2) with TRBJ1-2; tentatively, D is TRBD1 (6 bases). In germline, CDR1 is LGHDT, CDR2 YNNKEL (reference sequence). The length of the CDR3 is 14 residues. V lost 4 bases and J lost 4, with 13 bases in between. This CDR3 reads CASSPQGLIYGYTF. CDR3 in DNA: TGTGCCAGCAGCCCACAGGGTTTGATCTATGGCTACACCTTC.

The V and J genes are TRBV7-2 and TRBJ1-4, with 7 bases lining up with TRBD1. V shed 4 bases, J shed 7 bases, and the junction held 3 bases outside the gene matches. The CDR3 is 13 residues long. The V gene's germline CDR1 is SGHTA and CDR2 FQGNSA. CDR3 bases: TGTGCCAGCAGCTCAGGGGGGAGTGAAAAACTGTTTTTT. Translated, it gives CASSSGGSEKLFF.

This sequence joins TRBV30 and TRBJ1-1; TRBD1 matches at 8 bases. Germline lookup yields CDR1 GTSNPN and CDR2 SVGIG (reference sequence). Trimming took 0 bases from V and 5 from J; bases not matched to a gene: 5. The CDR3 loop spans 14 amino acids. The CDR3 DNA reads as TGTGCCTGGAGTGTGTCCAGGGGGCGAACTGAAGCTTTCTTT. Translation: CAWSVSRGRTEAFF.

V usage is TRBV30 and J usage is TRBJ2-3; unclear D gene. V was trimmed by 2 bases and J by 6 bases, leaving 6 bases between them. This CDR3 is 11 amino acids long. Germline V gene lookup returns CDR1 GTSNPN and CDR2 SVGIG (reference sequence). The CDR3 here is CAWSNPDTQYF. The CDR3 bases are TGTGCCTGGAGTAATCCTGATACGCAGTATTTT.

The chain is built from TRBV24-1 and TRBJ2-1, with D possibly being TRBD2 (5 bases). The CDR3 totals 13 residues. The germline gives CDR1 KGHDR, CDR2 SFDVKD. Trimming shortened V by 4 bases and J by 2 bases, and 5 bases separated the two germline ends. In DNA, the CDR3 is TGTGCCACCAGTGAGCGGGCCTACAATGAGCAGTTCTTC. Encoded protein: CATSERAYNEQFF.

This clone was observed a single time. The chain links TRBV7-2 to TRBJ1-5; D is uncertain. The length of the CDR3 is 13 residues. V was trimmed by 5 bases and J by 7 bases, leaving 12 bases between them. Germline V gene lookup returns CDR1 SGHTA and CDR2 FQGNSA. CDR3 in DNA: TGTGCCAGCAGCACCCGTAGGCGGCAGCCCCAGCATTTT. Residues: CASSTRRRQPQHF.

This rearrangement joins TRBV10-3 to TRBJ1-1, with 7 positions matching TRBD1. V trimming: 6 bases; J trimming: 1 base; junction bases outside the gene matches: 2. Germline-derived CDR1 and CDR2 are ENHRY and SYGVKD. CDR3 length equals 13 residues. DNA for the CDR3: TGTGCCATCAGCAGGGACAGGAACACTGAAGCTTTCTTT. It translates to CAISRDRNTEAFF.

V and J are TRBV9 and TRBJ2-1, with 7 nucleotides matching TRBD1. Germline V CDR1 and CDR2: SGDLS, YYNGEE. V was clipped by 3 bases and J by 0 bases; unmatched bases: 6. The CDR3 totals 16 residues. The CDR3 region has the DNA TGTGCCAGCAGCGAATTGACAGGGAGCTCCTACAATGAGCAGTTCTTC. Protein sequence: CASSELTGSSYNEQFF.

The rearrangement uses TRBV28 and TRBJ1-1; TRBD1 might be the D (5 bases). CDR1 and CDR2 from the germline V gene are MDHEN and SYDVKM. The CDR3 spans 16 residues. Trimming pared 3 bases from V and 0 bases from J, leaving 14 bases between. The CDR3 region has the DNA TGTGCCAGCAGTTTTAGCAGGGACTTAATGAACACTGAAGCTTTCTTT. It specifies CASSFSRDLMNTEAFF.

The V gene is TRBV15, the J gene TRBJ2-3; D is possibly TRBD2 (6 bases). V gave up 1 base and J gave up 6 bases, with 8 bases separating them. Germline V gene lookup returns CDR1 LNHNV and CDR2 YYDKDF (reference sequence). The CDR3 sequence is 13 residues long. The CDR3 DNA follows: TGTGCCACCAGCAGAGGGAGGGAGGATACGCAGTATTTT. Translating it yields CATSRGREDTQYF.